This note documents a single T cell receptor beta chain sequence. Trimming cost V 3 bases and J 3 bases; bases outside gene matches: 7. This CDR3 comprises 15 residues. This entry is derived from a study of technical replicates of blood from four donors. Using immunoSEQ multiplex PCR, the repertoire was profiled, and TCRdb retains in-frame clones only, with some absent. The data hold tens of thousands of clones, with 85% to 95% observed a single time. The sample comprised PBMCs. The rearrangement links TRBV6-7 to TRBJ1-2, with 7 nucleotides matching TRBD1. TRBV6-7 is designated an ORF whose function remains uncertain. This TCR derives from a human donor in good health. Some clones in this sample may be carry-over from other donors' samples. CDR3 protein: CASSYGTVTDYGYTF. CDR3 bases: TGTGCCAGCAGTTATGGGACAGTTACTGACTATGGCTACACCTTC.